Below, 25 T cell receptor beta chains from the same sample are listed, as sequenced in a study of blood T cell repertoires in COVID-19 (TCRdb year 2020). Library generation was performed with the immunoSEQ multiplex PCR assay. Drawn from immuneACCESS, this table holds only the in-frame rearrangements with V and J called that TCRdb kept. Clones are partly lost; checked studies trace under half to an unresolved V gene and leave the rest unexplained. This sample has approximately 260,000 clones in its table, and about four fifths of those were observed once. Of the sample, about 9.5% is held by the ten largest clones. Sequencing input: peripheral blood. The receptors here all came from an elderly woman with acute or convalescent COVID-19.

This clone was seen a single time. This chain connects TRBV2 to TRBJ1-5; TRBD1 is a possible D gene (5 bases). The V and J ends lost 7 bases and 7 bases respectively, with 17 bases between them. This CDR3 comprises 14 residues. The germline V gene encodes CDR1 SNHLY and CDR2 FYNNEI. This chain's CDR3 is CASKAATARQPQHF. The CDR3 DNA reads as TGTGCCAGCAAGGCTGCGACAGCAAGGCAGCCCCAGCATTTT. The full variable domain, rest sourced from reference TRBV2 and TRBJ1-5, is EPEVTQTPSHQVTQMGQEVILRCVPISNHLYFYWYRQILGQKVEFLVSFYNNEISEKSEIFDDQFSVERPDGSNFTLKIRSTKLEDSAMYFCASKAATARQPQHFGDGTRLSIL.

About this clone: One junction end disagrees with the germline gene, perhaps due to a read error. CDR3 in amino acids: CASNQRDMANAEAFF. CDR3 coding DNA: TGTGCCAGCAACCAGAGAGACATGGCGAACGCTGAAGCTTTCTTT. The chain uses TRBV7-2 and TRBJ1-1; unclear D gene. The CDR3 is 15 amino acids. CDR1 is SGHTA and CDR2 is FQGNSA in the germline V gene.

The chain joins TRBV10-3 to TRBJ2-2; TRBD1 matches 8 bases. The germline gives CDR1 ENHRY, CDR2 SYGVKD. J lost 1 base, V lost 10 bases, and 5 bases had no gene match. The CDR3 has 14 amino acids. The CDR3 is CASRDRRNTGELFF. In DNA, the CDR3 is TGTGCCAGCAGGGACAGGAGGAACACCGGGGAGCTGTTTTTT.

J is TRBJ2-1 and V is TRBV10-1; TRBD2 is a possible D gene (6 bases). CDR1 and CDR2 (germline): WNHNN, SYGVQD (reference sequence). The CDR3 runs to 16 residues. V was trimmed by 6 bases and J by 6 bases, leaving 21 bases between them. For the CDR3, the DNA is TGCGCCAGCAGCCGTCCTGGAGGGCCCTCCAGCAATGAGCAGTTCTTC. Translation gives CASSRPGGPSSNEQFF.

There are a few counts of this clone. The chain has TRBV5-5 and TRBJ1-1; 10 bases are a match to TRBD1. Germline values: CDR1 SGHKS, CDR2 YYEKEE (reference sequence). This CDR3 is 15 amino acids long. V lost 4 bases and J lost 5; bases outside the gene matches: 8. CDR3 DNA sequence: TGTGCCAGCAGCCTCCCGACAGGGGGCGGGACTGAAGCTTTCTTT. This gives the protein CASSLPTGGGTEAFF.

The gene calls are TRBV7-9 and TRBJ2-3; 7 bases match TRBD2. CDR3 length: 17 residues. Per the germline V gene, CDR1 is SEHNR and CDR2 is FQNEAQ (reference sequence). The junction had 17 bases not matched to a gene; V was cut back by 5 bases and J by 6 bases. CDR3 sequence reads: CASSPRGDLPPGDTQYF. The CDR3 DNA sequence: TGTGCCAGCAGCCCACGGGGGGACCTCCCGCCAGGGGATACGCAGTATTTT.

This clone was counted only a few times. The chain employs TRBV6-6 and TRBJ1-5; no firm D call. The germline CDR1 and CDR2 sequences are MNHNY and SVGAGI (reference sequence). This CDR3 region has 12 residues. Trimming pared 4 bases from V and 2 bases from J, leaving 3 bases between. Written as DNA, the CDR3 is TGTGCCAGCAGTTCGGGCAATCAGCCCCAGCATTTT. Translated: CASSSGNQPQHF.

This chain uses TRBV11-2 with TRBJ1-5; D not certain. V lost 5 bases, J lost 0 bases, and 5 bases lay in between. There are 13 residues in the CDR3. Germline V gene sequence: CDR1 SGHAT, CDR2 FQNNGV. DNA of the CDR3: TGTGCCAGCAGCCTAAGTAGCAATCAGCCCCAGCATTTT. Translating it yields CASSLSSNQPQHF.

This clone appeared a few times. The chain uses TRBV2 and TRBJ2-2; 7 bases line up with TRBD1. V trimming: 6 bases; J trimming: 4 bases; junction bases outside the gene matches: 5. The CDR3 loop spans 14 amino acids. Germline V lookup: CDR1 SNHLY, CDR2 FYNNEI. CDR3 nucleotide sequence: TGTGCCAGCAGAGACAGGGCTAGCACCGGGGAGCTGTTTTTT. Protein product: CASRDRASTGELFF.

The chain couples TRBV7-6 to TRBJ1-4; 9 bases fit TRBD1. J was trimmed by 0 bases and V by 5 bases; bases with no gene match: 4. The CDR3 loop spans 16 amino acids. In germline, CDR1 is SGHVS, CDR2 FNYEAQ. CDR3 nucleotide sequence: TGTGCCAGCAGCACCGGGACAGGGACAACTAATGAAAAACTGTTTTTT. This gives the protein CASSTGTGTTNEKLFF.

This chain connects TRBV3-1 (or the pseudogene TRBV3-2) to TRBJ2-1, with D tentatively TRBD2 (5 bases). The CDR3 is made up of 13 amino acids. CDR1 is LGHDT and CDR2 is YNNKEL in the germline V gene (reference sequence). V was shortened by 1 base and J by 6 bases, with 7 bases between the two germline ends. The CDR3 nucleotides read TGTGCCAGCAGCCAAGTTGGGAGCAATGAGCAGTTCTTC. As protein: CASSQVGSNEQFF.

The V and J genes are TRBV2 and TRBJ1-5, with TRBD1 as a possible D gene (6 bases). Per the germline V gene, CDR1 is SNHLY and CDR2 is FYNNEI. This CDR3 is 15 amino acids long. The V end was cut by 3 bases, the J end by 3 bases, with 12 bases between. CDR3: CASSDQGLSNQPQHF. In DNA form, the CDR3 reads TGTGCCAGCAGTGACCAGGGGCTTTCCAATCAGCCCCAGCATTTT.

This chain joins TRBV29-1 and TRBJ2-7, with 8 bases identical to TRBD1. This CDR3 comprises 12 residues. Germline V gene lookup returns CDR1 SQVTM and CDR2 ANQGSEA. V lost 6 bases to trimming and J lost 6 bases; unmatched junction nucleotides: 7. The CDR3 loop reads CSVMTGAPEQYF. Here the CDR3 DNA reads TGCAGCGTAATGACAGGGGCCCCCGAGCAGTACTTC.

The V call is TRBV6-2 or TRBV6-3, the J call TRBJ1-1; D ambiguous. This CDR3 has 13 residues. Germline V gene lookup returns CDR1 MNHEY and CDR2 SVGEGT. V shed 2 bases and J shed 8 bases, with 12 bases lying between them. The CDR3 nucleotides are TGTGCCAGCAGTTACCAGGTCCCATCCGAAGCTTTCTTT. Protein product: CASSYQVPSEAFF.

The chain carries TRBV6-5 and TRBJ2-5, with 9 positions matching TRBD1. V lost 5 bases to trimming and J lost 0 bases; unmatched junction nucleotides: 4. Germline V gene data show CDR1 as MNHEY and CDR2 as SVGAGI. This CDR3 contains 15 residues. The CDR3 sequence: CASSPGQGYQETQYF. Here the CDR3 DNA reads TGTGCCAGCAGTCCGGGACAGGGCTACCAAGAGACCCAGTACTTC.

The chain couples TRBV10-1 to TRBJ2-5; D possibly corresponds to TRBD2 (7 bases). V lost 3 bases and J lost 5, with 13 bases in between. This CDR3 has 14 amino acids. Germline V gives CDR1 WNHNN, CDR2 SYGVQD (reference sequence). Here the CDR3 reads CASSDGGAGETQYF. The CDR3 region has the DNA TGCGCCAGCAGTGATGGGGGGGCTGGGGAGACCCAGTACTTC.

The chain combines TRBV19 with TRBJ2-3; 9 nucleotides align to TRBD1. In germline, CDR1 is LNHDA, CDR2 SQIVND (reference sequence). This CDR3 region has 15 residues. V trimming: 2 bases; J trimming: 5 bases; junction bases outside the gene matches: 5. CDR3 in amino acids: CASSILTGGIDTQYF. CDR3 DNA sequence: TGTGCCAGTAGTATACTGACAGGGGGAATAGATACGCAGTATTTT.

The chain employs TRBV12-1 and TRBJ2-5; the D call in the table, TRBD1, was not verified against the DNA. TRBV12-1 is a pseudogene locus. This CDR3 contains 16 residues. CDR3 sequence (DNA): TGTGCCAGCAGCCACAGGAGACAGCGATCTTGGGAGACCCAGTACTTC. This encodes CASSHRRQRSWETQYF.

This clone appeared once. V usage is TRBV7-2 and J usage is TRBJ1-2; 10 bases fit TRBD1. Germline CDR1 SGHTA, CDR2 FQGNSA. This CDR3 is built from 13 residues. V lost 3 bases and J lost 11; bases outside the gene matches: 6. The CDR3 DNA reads TGTGCCAGCAGCTTGACAGGGGGCGGGTGGTACACCTTC. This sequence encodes CASSLTGGGWYTF.

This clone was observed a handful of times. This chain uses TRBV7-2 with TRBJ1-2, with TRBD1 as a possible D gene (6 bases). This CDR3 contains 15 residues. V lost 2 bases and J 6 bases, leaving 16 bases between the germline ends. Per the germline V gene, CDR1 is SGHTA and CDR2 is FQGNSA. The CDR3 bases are TGTGCCAGCAGCTTAATGACCCAGGGGAAGGATGGCTACACCTTC. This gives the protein CASSLMTQGKDGYTF.

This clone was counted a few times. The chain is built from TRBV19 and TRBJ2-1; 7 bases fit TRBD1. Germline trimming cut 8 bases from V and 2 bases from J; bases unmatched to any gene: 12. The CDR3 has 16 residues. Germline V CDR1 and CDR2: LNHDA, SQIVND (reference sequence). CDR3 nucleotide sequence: TGTGCCAGTCGGGGACGGGGCAGGGGGACCTACAATGAGCAGTTCTTC. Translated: CASRGRGRGTYNEQFF.

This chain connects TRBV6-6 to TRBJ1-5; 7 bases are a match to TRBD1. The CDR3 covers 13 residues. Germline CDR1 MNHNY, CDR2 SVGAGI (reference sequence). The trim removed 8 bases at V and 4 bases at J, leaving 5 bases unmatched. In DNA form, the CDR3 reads TGTGCCAGCGAGGACAGGCGAAATCAGCCCCAGCATTTT. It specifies CASEDRRNQPQHF.

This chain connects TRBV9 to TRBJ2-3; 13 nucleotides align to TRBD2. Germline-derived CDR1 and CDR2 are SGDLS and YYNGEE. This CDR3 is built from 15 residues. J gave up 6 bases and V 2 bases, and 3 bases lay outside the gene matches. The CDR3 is CASSVTSGGADTQYF. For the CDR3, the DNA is TGTGCCAGCAGCGTCACTAGCGGGGGGGCTGATACGCAGTATTTT.

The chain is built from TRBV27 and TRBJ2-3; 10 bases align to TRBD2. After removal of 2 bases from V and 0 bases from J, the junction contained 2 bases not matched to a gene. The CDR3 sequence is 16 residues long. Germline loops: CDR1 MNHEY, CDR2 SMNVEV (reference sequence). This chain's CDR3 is CASSLSGGDSTDTQYF. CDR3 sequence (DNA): TGTGCCAGCAGTTTAAGCGGGGGGGATAGCACAGATACGCAGTATTTT.

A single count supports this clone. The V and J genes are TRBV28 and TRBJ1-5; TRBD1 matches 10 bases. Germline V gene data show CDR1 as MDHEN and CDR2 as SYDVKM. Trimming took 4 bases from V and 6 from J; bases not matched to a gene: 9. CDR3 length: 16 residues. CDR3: CASSSRTGGGGQPQHF. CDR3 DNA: TGTGCCAGCAGTTCCCGGACAGGGGGAGGAGGTCAGCCCCAGCATTTT. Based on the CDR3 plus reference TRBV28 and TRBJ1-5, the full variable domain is DVKVTQSSRYLVKRTGEKVFLECVQDMDHENMFWYRQDPGLGLRLIYFSYDVKMKEKGDIPEGYSVSREKKERFSLILESASTNQTSMYLCASSSRTGGGGQPQHFGDGTRLSIL.